The T cell receptor (beta chain) under discussion was sequenced for a study of T-cell memory formation after mild COVID-19. Germline assignment: CDR1 DFQATT and CDR2 SNEGSKA (reference sequence). This CDR3 spans 16 amino acids. The ends were cut back, 3 bases at V and 2 bases at J, with 18 bases in the middle. This clonotype was observed a few times. From the 5' RACE reads, TCRdb called clonotypes with MiXCR, one entry per CDR3 protein. This sample has around 470,000 distinct CDR3 sequences, with 15% to 20% found just once. Source material: PBMCs or a T cell subset sorted from them (not recorded which). The clonotype originates from an adult woman who had mild COVID-19 (a few samples of this study predate the infection). Cell type and time point are not known. V usage is TRBV20-1 and J usage is TRBJ2-3, with D possibly matching TRBD1 (5 bases). CDR3 sequence (DNA): TGCAGTGCTAGTGTCAGGGTAGGAGCCCACACAGATACGCAGTATTTT. Its protein is CSASVRVGAHTDTQYF.